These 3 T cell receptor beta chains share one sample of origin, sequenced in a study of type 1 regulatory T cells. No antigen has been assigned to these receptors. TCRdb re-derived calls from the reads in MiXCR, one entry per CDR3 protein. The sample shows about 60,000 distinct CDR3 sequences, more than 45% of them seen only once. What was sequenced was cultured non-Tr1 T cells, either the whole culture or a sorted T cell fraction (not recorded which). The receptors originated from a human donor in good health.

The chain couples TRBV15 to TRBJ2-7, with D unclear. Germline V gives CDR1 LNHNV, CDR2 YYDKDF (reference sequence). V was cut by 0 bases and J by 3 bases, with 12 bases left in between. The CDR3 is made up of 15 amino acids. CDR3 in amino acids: CATSRDYSESYEQYF. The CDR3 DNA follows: TGTGCCACCAGCAGAGATTACTCGGAAAGCTACGAGCAGTACTTC.

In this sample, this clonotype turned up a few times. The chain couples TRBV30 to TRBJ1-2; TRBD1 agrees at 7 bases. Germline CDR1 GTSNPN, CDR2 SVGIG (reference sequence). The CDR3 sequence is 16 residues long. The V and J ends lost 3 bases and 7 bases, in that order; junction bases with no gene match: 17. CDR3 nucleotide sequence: TGTGCCTGGAGCCCGGCTCTGACAGGGTTCAATCGTGGCTACACCTTC. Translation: CAWSPALTGFNRGYTF.

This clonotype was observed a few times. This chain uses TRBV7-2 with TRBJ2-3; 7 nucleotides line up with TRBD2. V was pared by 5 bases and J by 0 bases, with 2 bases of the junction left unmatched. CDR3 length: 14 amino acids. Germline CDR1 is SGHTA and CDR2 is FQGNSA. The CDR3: CASSRSGSTDTQYF. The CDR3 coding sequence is TGTGCCAGCAGCCGTAGCGGGAGCACAGATACGCAGTATTTT.